Presented here are 12 T cell receptor beta chains from one specimen sequenced in a study of human T cells and chemical hapten exposure. The time point was: patch test 1, 2 weeks after DPC sensitization. Noted treatment: therapeutic diphenylcyclopropenone sensitization with weekly scalp DPC. TCRdb processed the RACE reads anew with MiXCR; each CDR3 protein has one entry. This repertoire shows 95,000 or so distinct CDR3 sequences, about 10% found once; its top ten account for about 2.4%. The starting material was whole blood, obtained in connection with sensitization to the hapten diphenylcyclopropenone (DPC). Source of these receptors: a man aged 35 to 55 with alopecia areata. Some clones in this sample may be carry-over from other donors' samples.

V usage is TRBV7-8 and J usage is TRBJ2-3, with D possibly being TRBD1 (5 bases). CDR3 length: 14 residues. Between the trimmed V and J ends, which lost 5 bases and 0 bases, there was a span of 9 bases. Per the germline V gene, CDR1 is SGHVS and CDR2 is FQNEAQ. CDR3 coding DNA: TGTGCCAGCAGCGTCAGGGCGAGCACAGATACGCAGTATTTT. It encodes CASSVRASTDTQYF.

This rearrangement joins TRBV10-3 to TRBJ2-7; D possibly corresponds to TRBD2 (5 bases). The CDR3 is 16 residues long. Germline loops: CDR1 ENHRY, CDR2 SYGVKD. V was cut by 3 bases and J by 4 bases, with 19 bases left in between. The CDR3 spells CAISDPKEPSGYEQYF. Written as DNA, the CDR3 is TGTGCCATCAGTGACCCCAAGGAACCCTCGGGATACGAGCAGTACTTC.

This sequence joins TRBV11-2 and TRBJ1-6; D possibly corresponds to TRBD1 (5 bases). The CDR3 extends over 15 amino acids. The V gene's germline CDR1 is SGHAT and CDR2 FQNNGV. V lost 4 bases to trimming and J lost 10 bases, with 17 bases between them. In DNA, the CDR3 is TGTGCCAGCAGCTCAAGGTGGGGGGAGGGGTCACCCCTCCACTTT. This translates into CASSSRWGEGSPLHF.

V usage is TRBV28 and J usage is TRBJ2-3, with 10 bases fitting TRBD2. Trimming at V came to 4 bases and at J to 1 base, leaving 2 bases not matched to a gene. This CDR3 has 15 amino acids. The germline CDR1 and CDR2 sequences are MDHEN and SYDVKM. The DNA of the CDR3 is TGTGCCAGCAGTTGGACTAGCGGAGGCACAGATACGCAGTATTTT. Translation: CASSWTSGGTDTQYF.

This clonotype came up a few times. The chain recombines TRBV5-5 with TRBJ2-5; 8 nucleotides agree with TRBD2. This CDR3 is built from 16 residues. J was trimmed by 4 bases and V by 3 bases; bases with no gene match: 11. CDR1 is SGHKS, CDR2 YYEKEE, per germline (reference sequence). CDR3 amino acids: CASSWTREGRGETQYF. In nucleotides, the CDR3 is TGTGCCAGCAGCTGGACCCGGGAGGGCCGGGGAGAGACCCAGTACTTC.

This clonotype was seen a handful of times. The chain couples TRBV13 to TRBJ2-5, with TRBD1 matching 8 bases. This CDR3 comprises 16 residues. Germline V CDR1 and CDR2: PRHDT, FYEKMQ (reference sequence). Germline trimming cut 4 bases from V and 4 bases from J; bases unmatched to any gene: 11. The CDR3: CASSSPSARGRETQYF. CDR3 nucleotide sequence: TGTGCCAGCAGCTCCCCCTCTGCCAGGGGGCGAGAGACCCAGTACTTC.

In its sample, this clonotype was seen many times. The genes are TRBV29-1 and TRBJ2-6; D is unclear. Germline-derived CDR1 and CDR2 are SQVTM and ANQGSEA. Trimming left V 3 bases short and J 4 bases short, with 4 bases between. The CDR3 covers 12 residues. This CDR3 reads CSVDSGANVLTF. The CDR3, as DNA: TGCAGCGTTGATTCCGGGGCCAACGTCCTGACTTTC.

This chain links TRBV2 with TRBJ2-7, with TRBD1 as a possible D gene (5 bases). The V and J ends lost 6 bases and 3 bases respectively, with 12 bases between them. The germline CDR1 and CDR2 sequences are SNHLY and FYNNEI. The CDR3 is made up of 13 amino acids. The DNA of the CDR3 is TGTGCCAGCAGCCCATGGCAGGGCTACGAGCAGTACGTC. This codes for CASSPWQGYEQYV.

The sample holds many counts of this clonotype. The genes are TRBV9 and TRBJ1-6, with D unresolved. V lost 3 bases, J lost 5 bases, and 9 bases lay in between. There are 14 residues in the CDR3. Germline V CDR1 and CDR2: SGDLS, YYNGEE. Here the CDR3 reads CASSAWADNSPLHF. CDR3 bases: TGTGCCAGCAGCGCATGGGCGGATAATTCACCCCTCCACTTT.

This clonotype was seen many times. The V and J genes are TRBV27 and TRBJ2-3; a weak D match, TRBD1 (6 bases). Germline-derived CDR1 and CDR2 are MNHEY and SMNVEV (reference sequence). The CDR3 covers 13 residues. Trimming left V 3 bases short and J 4 bases short, with 8 bases between. CDR3 nucleotide sequence: TGTGCCAGCAGTTTGCAGGGGTCAGATACGCAGTATTTT. Protein: CASSLQGSDTQYF.

The sample holds a few counts of this clonotype. For the CDR3, the DNA is TGCAGTGCCAGATACAGGGGAGAGACCCAGTACTTC. Protein sequence: CSARYRGETQYF. The chain employs TRBV20-1 and TRBJ2-5, with 7 bases lining up with TRBD1. This CDR3 contains 12 residues. J was trimmed by 4 bases and V by 6 bases; bases with no gene match: 5. CDR1 DFQATT and CDR2 SNEGSKA come from the germline V gene (reference sequence).

A single count supports this clonotype. V usage is TRBV7-3 and J usage is TRBJ2-3; D is ambiguous. V lost 5 bases to trimming and J lost 2 bases, with 8 bases between them. Germline V gives CDR1 SGHTA, CDR2 FQGTGA. The CDR3 totals 13 residues. The CDR3 coding sequence is TGTGCCAGCAGCACACCCCCCACAGATACGCAGTATTTT. The encoded protein is CASSTPPTDTQYF.